The 15 T cell receptor beta chains below all came from one sample that was sequenced in a study of shared clonotypes between healthy human individuals. TCRdb's table, derived via immunoSEQ multiplex PCR, lists solely in-frame clones and lacks some. There are about 680,000 clones in the sample; 73% occur only once, and around 2% lies in the top ten. The sequenced sample was memory CD4+ T cells sorted from blood. This sample's subset: CD45RA-negative fraction. These receptors originate from a woman aged 30 to 39 in good health.

Points on this clone: The sample has other DNA sequences that encode this CDR3 too. The chain carries TRBV4-1 and TRBJ2-7; 10 positions match TRBD2. V lost 2 bases and J lost 0; bases outside the gene matches: 10. The CDR3 covers 18 residues. Germline CDR1 MGHRA, CDR2 YSYEKL. The CDR3 loop is CASSQQTSGRAFSYEQYF. CDR3 bases: TGCGCCAGCAGCCAACAGACCAGCGGGAGGGCCTTCTCCTACGAGCAGTACTTC.

On this clone: Other DNA sequences from this sample encode an identical CDR3 as well. The chain employs TRBV18 and TRBJ2-7; D is unresolved. From germline, CDR1 is KGHSH and CDR2 LQKENI. V was shortened by 3 bases and J by 4 bases, with 7 bases between the two germline ends. CDR3 size: 12 residues. CDR3 protein: CASSPGRYEQYF. For the CDR3, the DNA is TGTGCCAGCTCACCTGGCCGTTACGAGCAGTACTTC.

This chain joins TRBV7-9 and TRBJ2-4; D possibly corresponds to TRBD1 (6 bases). Trimming pared 1 base from V and 8 bases from J, leaving 12 bases between. This CDR3 has 14 amino acids. CDR1 is SEHNR and CDR2 is FQNEAQ in the germline V gene (reference sequence). The DNA for the CDR3 is TGTGCCAGCAGCTTAGGACAGGTCCAGGACATTCAGTACTTC. It specifies CASSLGQVQDIQYF.

As regards this clone: A much larger clone lies a single base off, so this may be a read error. CDR3 sequence reads: CASQSHGTGGDTGELFF. CDR3 in DNA: TGTGCCAGCCAAAGTCACGGGACAGGGGGCGACACCGGGGAGCTGTTTTTT. The rearrangement joins TRBV6-4 to TRBJ2-2, with TRBD1 matching over 12 bases. CDR1 and CDR2 (germline): MRHNA, SNTAGT. This CDR3 is 17 amino acids long. Trimming removed 8 bases from V and 3 bases from J; junction bases left unmatched: 10.

The chain carries TRBV4-1 and TRBJ1-1; the match to TRBD1 covers 11 bases. Germline CDR1 is MGHRA and CDR2 is YSYEKL. The V and J ends lost 4 bases and 5 bases, in that order; junction bases with no gene match: 6. This CDR3 region has 15 residues. CDR3 DNA sequence: TGCGCCAGCAGCCGAGAGGACAGGGGGCTAACTGAAGCTTTCTTT. It codes for CASSREDRGLTEAFF.

The chain joins TRBV28 to TRBJ2-2; perhaps TRBD1 as D (6 bases). The germline V gene encodes CDR1 MDHEN and CDR2 SYDVKM. Trimming stripped 6 bases from V and 2 bases from J, with 13 bases between. This CDR3 is 15 amino acids long. CDR3 DNA: TGTGCCAGCAGAGCTCCCAGGGGAAACACCGGGGAGCTGTTTTTT. Protein: CASRAPRGNTGELFF.

The CDR3 sequence is CASSLAEDRNTGELFF. As DNA, the CDR3 is TGTGCCAGCAGCTTAGCGGAGGACCGCAACACCGGGGAGCTGTTTTTT. The chain joins TRBV7-6 to TRBJ2-2; TRBD2 is a possible D gene (5 bases). Germline lookup yields CDR1 SGHVS and CDR2 FNYEAQ. V lost 0 bases, J lost 2 bases, and 10 bases lay in between. CDR3 length equals 16 residues. The whole variable domain, filled in from reference TRBV7-6 and TRBJ2-2, reads GAGVSQSPRYKVTKRGQDVALRCDPISGHVSLYWYRQALGQGPEFLTYFNYEAQQDKSGLPNDRFSAERPEGSISTLTIQRTEQRDSAMYRCASSLAEDRNTGELFFGEGSRLTVL.

This chain joins TRBV14 and TRBJ2-7, with D uncertain. V gave up 0 bases and J gave up 2 bases, with 11 bases separating them. This CDR3 comprises 15 residues. Germline CDR1 is SGHDN and CDR2 is FVKESK. CDR3 nucleotide sequence: TGTGCCAGCAGCCAAGATGTCGGCAGACCCTACGAGCAGTACTTC. Amino acids: CASSQDVGRPYEQYF.

The chain carries TRBV25-1 and TRBJ1-2, with a tentative D call TRBD1 (6 bases). Deletions cut 5 bases from V and 7 bases from J, with 14 bases between. CDR1 and CDR2 (germline): MGHDK, SYGVNS. CDR3 size: 13 residues. As DNA, the CDR3 is TGTGCCAGCAGTTTAACGGACAGTTTTGGCTACACCTTC. Translating it yields CASSLTDSFGYTF.

The gene calls are TRBV19 and TRBJ2-2; 14 bases align to TRBD2. V was pared by 1 base and J by 4 bases, with 2 bases of the junction left unmatched. Per the germline V gene, CDR1 is LNHDA and CDR2 is SQIVND (reference sequence). The CDR3 has 17 residues. CDR3 loop: CASSIGGLAGGTGELFF. The CDR3 nucleotides are TGTGCCAGTAGTATAGGCGGACTAGCGGGAGGCACCGGGGAGCTGTTTTTT.

V usage is TRBV5-1 and J usage is TRBJ2-3; D is perhaps TRBD2 (5 bases). V dropped 2 bases and J dropped 5 bases, with 12 bases sitting between them. The germline gives CDR1 SGHRS, CDR2 YFSETQ. This CDR3 has 14 residues. The CDR3 DNA is TGCGCCAGCAGCTTAGAGGGCCTGAGAGATACGCAGTATTTT. Translated: CASSLEGLRDTQYF.

The chain uses TRBV29-1 and TRBJ2-1; 7 positions match TRBD1. The CDR3 extends over 13 amino acids. J lost 0 bases, V lost 4 bases, and 0 bases had no gene match. Germline CDR1 is SQVTM and CDR2 is ANQGSEA. The CDR3 DNA sequence: TGCAGCGTTGCAGGGGGCTCCTACAATGAGCAGTTCTTC. This gives the protein CSVAGGSYNEQFF.

Turning to this clone: Within the sample, other DNA sequences also encode this same CDR3. The V gene is TRBV6-6, the J gene TRBJ1-3; D gene uncertain. V shed 11 bases and J shed 4 bases, with 12 bases lying between them. CDR1 and CDR2 (germline): MNHNY, SVGAGI (reference sequence). The CDR3 is 12 amino acids. The CDR3 nucleotides are TGTGCCTCACGGGGAGGAGGAAACACCATATATTTT. Its protein is CASRGGGNTIYF.

The chain carries TRBV9 and TRBJ2-2; D is perhaps TRBD1 (6 bases). The length of the CDR3 is 15 residues. V dropped 3 bases and J dropped 5 bases, with 14 bases sitting between them. Germline CDR1 reads SGDLS; CDR2 reads YYNGEE. The chain's CDR3 is CASSGTGLRTGELFF. DNA of the CDR3: TGTGCCAGCAGCGGTACAGGGTTGCGGACCGGGGAGCTGTTTTTT. Based on the CDR3 plus reference TRBV9 and TRBJ2-2, the full variable domain is DSGVTQTPKHLITATGQRVTLRCSPRSGDLSVYWYQQSLDQGLQFLIQYYNGEERAKGNILERFSAQQFPDLHSELNLSSLELGDSALYFCASSGTGLRTGELFFGEGSRLTVL.

This chain links TRBV5-4 with TRBJ2-5; 11 bases fit TRBD2. Germline V gene sequence: CDR1 SGHNT, CDR2 YYREEE (reference sequence). J was trimmed by 3 bases and V by 1 base; bases with no gene match: 2. The CDR3 contains 15 residues. The CDR3 region is CASSLLLAGEETQYF. The CDR3 region has the DNA TGTGCCAGCAGCTTGTTACTAGCGGGAGAAGAGACCCAGTACTTC.